Listed below are T cell receptor beta chains from one sample, sequenced in a study of blood T cell repertoires in COVID-19. The protocol was immunoSEQ multiplex PCR, while the TCRdb copy is restricted to in-frame clones and leaves out a portion. Seen here are 150,000 or so clones, around 82% observed once, and the top ten hold 13% to 15%. Sample: peripheral blood. These receptors were collected from a human donor with acute or convalescent COVID-19. The donor label of this sample is uncertain. Each CDR3 is given with its conserved first and last residue. Each record gives: CDR3 protein, CDR3 DNA, J gene, clone size, CDR3 length, V gene, D gene. The D gene is left open where the match is weak. Clone size appears in some rows only: once, few, many, or a class for an expanded clone.

cdr3_aa: CASRTSGGAYPGTQYF
cdr3_nt: TGTGCCAGCAGAACTAGCGGGGGGGCCTATCCGGGTACGCAGTATTTT
j_call: TRBJ2-3
clone_size: .
cdr3_length: 16
v_call: TRBV6-6
d_call: TRBD2

cdr3_aa: CASSIVAAQNTGELFF
cdr3_nt: TGTGCCAGTAGTATAGTCGCAGCGCAGAACACCGGGGAGCTGTTTTTT
j_call: TRBJ2-2
clone_size: .
cdr3_length: 16
v_call: TRBV19
d_call: .

cdr3_aa: CASSPVLNTGELFF
cdr3_nt: TGTGCCAGCTCACCAGTACTGAACACCGGGGAGCTGTTTTTT
j_call: TRBJ2-2
clone_size: .
cdr3_length: 14
v_call: TRBV18
d_call: .

cdr3_aa: CASSLEGRGGIDEQFF
cdr3_nt: TGTGCCAGCAGCTTGGAGGGTCGGGGGGGGATCGATGAGCAGTTCTTC
j_call: TRBJ2-1
clone_size: .
cdr3_length: 16
v_call: TRBV5-8
d_call: TRBD2

cdr3_aa: CASCYRGYEDQPQHF
cdr3_nt: TGTGCCAGCTGTTACAGGGGGTATGAGGATCAGCCCCAGCATTTT
j_call: TRBJ1-5
clone_size: .
cdr3_length: 15
v_call: TRBV19
d_call: TRBD1

cdr3_aa: CASTQGLQPQHF
cdr3_nt: TGTGCCAGCACCCAGGGCTTACAGCCCCAGCATTTT
j_call: TRBJ1-5
clone_size: once
cdr3_length: 12
v_call: TRBV5-4
d_call: .

cdr3_aa: CASSFRGAETQYF
cdr3_nt: TGTGCCAGCAGCTTCAGGGGCGCGGAGACCCAGTACTTC
j_call: TRBJ2-5
clone_size: .
cdr3_length: 13
v_call: TRBV5-4
d_call: .

cdr3_aa: CATSHEGQGNNEQFF
cdr3_nt: TGCGCCACCTCCCATGAGGGACAGGGGAACAATGAGCAGTTCTTC
j_call: TRBJ2-1
clone_size: .
cdr3_length: 15
v_call: TRBV4-1
d_call: TRBD1

cdr3_aa: CASSYQGNPTYEQYF
cdr3_nt: TGTGCCAGCAGTTACCAGGGTAACCCCACCTACGAGCAGTACTTC
j_call: TRBJ2-7
clone_size: once
cdr3_length: 15
v_call: TRBV27
d_call: .

cdr3_aa: CASSRGQNHEKLFF
cdr3_nt: TGTGCCAGTAGTAGGGGACAGAATCACGAAAAACTGTTTTTT
j_call: TRBJ1-4
clone_size: .
cdr3_length: 14
v_call: TRBV19
d_call: TRBD1

cdr3_aa: CASSGWPGQGADSPLHF
cdr3_nt: TGCGCCAGCAGCGGGTGGCCGGGACAGGGGGCCGATTCACCCCTCCACTTT
j_call: TRBJ1-6
clone_size: many
cdr3_length: 17
v_call: TRBV5-1
d_call: TRBD1

cdr3_aa: CASSHLARGTEAFF
cdr3_nt: TGTGCCAGCAGCCATCTCGCCAGGGGCACTGAAGCTTTCTTT
j_call: TRBJ1-1
clone_size: .
cdr3_length: 14
v_call: TRBV7-9
d_call: .

cdr3_aa: CASSEGQALNTEAFF
cdr3_nt: TGTGCCAGCAGTGAGGGGCAGGCCCTGAACACTGAAGCTTTCTTT
j_call: TRBJ1-1
clone_size: .
cdr3_length: 15
v_call: TRBV2
d_call: .

cdr3_aa: CASSPGGTRRYEQYF
cdr3_nt: TGTGCCAGCAGCCCTGGAGGCACTAGAAGATACGAGCAGTACTTC
j_call: TRBJ2-7
clone_size: .
cdr3_length: 15
v_call: TRBV7-2
d_call: .

cdr3_aa: CASGRGRSEKLFF
cdr3_nt: TGTGCCAGCGGCAGGGGGCGGAGTGAAAAACTGTTTTTT
j_call: TRBJ1-4
clone_size: .
cdr3_length: 13
v_call: TRBV6-5
d_call: TRBD1

cdr3_aa: CASSSRARRSTDTQYF
cdr3_nt: TGTGCCAGCAGCTCTAGGGCCCGGAGGAGCACAGATACGCAGTATTTT
j_call: TRBJ2-3
clone_size: .
cdr3_length: 16
v_call: TRBV7-2
d_call: .

cdr3_aa: CASSHRGQTHYGYTF
cdr3_nt: TGTGCCAGCAGCCACCGCGGACAGACCCACTATGGCTACACCTTC
j_call: TRBJ1-2
clone_size: .
cdr3_length: 15
v_call: TRBV3-1/TRBV3-2
d_call: .

cdr3_aa: CASLPTAGGQTDTQYF
cdr3_nt: TGTGCCAGCTTGCCGACGGCGGGGGGGCAGACAGATACGCAGTATTTT
j_call: TRBJ2-3
clone_size: .
cdr3_length: 16
v_call: TRBV18
d_call: TRBD2

cdr3_aa: CASSQETGYGYTF
cdr3_nt: TGTGCCAGCAGCCAAGAAACCGGGTACGGCTACACCTTC
j_call: TRBJ1-2
clone_size: .
cdr3_length: 13
v_call: TRBV3-1/TRBV3-2
d_call: .

cdr3_aa: CASSLTGTNQPQHF
cdr3_nt: TGTGCCAGCAGTTTAACAGGCACCAATCAGCCCCAGCATTTT
j_call: TRBJ1-5
clone_size: .
cdr3_length: 14
v_call: TRBV6-2/TRBV6-3
d_call: .

cdr3_aa: CACRGRDNSPLHF
cdr3_nt: TGTGCCTGCCGCGGGAGGGATAATTCACCCCTCCACTTT
j_call: TRBJ1-6
clone_size: .
cdr3_length: 13
v_call: TRBV19
d_call: .

cdr3_aa: CASSEARLAGVYNEQFF
cdr3_nt: TGTGCCAGCAGTGAAGCTCGACTAGCGGGGGTCTACAATGAGCAGTTCTTC
j_call: TRBJ2-1
clone_size: .
cdr3_length: 17
v_call: TRBV6-1
d_call: TRBD2

cdr3_aa: CASSSTPGVSYEKLFF
cdr3_nt: TGTGCCAGCAGCTCAACGCCGGGGGTTAGTTATGAAAAACTGTTTTTT
j_call: TRBJ1-4
clone_size: .
cdr3_length: 16
v_call: TRBV7-2
d_call: .

cdr3_aa: CASSRRGGESNEQFF
cdr3_nt: TGCGCCAGCAGCCGGCGGGGGGGCGAATCCAATGAGCAGTTCTTC
j_call: TRBJ2-1
clone_size: .
cdr3_length: 15
v_call: TRBV5-1
d_call: TRBD2

cdr3_aa: CASSPPGTSGGFNEQFF
cdr3_nt: TGTGCCAGCAGCCCTCCTGGGACTAGCGGGGGGTTCAATGAGCAGTTCTTC
j_call: TRBJ2-1
clone_size: .
cdr3_length: 17
v_call: TRBV7-2
d_call: TRBD2

cdr3_aa: CASSLGGGSENQPQHF
cdr3_nt: TGCGCCAGCAGCTTGGGAGGGGGCTCCGAAAATCAGCCCCAGCATTTT
j_call: TRBJ1-5
clone_size: .
cdr3_length: 16
v_call: TRBV5-1
d_call: TRBD1

cdr3_aa: CASSQGFSAQGVGSGANVLTF
cdr3_nt: TGCGCCAGCAGCCAAGGATTCTCGGCGCAGGGGGTTGGGTCTGGGGCCAACGTCCTGACTTTC
j_call: TRBJ2-6
clone_size: few
cdr3_length: 21
v_call: TRBV4-1
d_call: TRBD1

cdr3_aa: CASSGSRGTRETQYF
cdr3_nt: TGTGCCAGCAGCGGCAGCAGGGGAACGCGAGAGACCCAGTACTTC
j_call: TRBJ2-5
clone_size: .
cdr3_length: 15
v_call: TRBV14
d_call: .

cdr3_aa: CASSRAYTSGGQARGGYTF
cdr3_nt: TGTGCCAGCAGTCGCGCCTACACATCGGGGGGTCAGGCGCGGGGTGGCTACACCTTC
j_call: TRBJ1-2
clone_size: .
cdr3_length: 19
v_call: TRBV6-2/TRBV6-3
d_call: .

cdr3_aa: CASSPDGTSKGTQYF
cdr3_nt: TGCGCCAGCAGCCCCGATGGGACTAGCAAGGGGACGCAGTATTTT
j_call: TRBJ2-3
clone_size: .
cdr3_length: 15
v_call: TRBV5-1
d_call: TRBD2

cdr3_aa: CASRNSGTANLQEQFF
cdr3_nt: TGTGCCAGCAGGAATAGCGGGACCGCTAATCTCCAGGAGCAGTTCTTC
j_call: TRBJ2-1
clone_size: .
cdr3_length: 16
v_call: TRBV11-2
d_call: TRBD2

cdr3_aa: CASSLGQGYQPQHF
cdr3_nt: TGTGCCAGCAGTCTGGGACAGGGATATCAGCCCCAGCATTTT
j_call: TRBJ1-5
clone_size: .
cdr3_length: 14
v_call: TRBV6-5
d_call: TRBD1

cdr3_aa: CAQKSTADTQYF
cdr3_nt: TGTGCCCAGAAGAGCACAGCTGATACGCAGTATTTT
j_call: TRBJ2-3
clone_size: few
cdr3_length: 12
v_call: TRBV30
d_call: .

cdr3_aa: CASSLGGGGTEAFF
cdr3_nt: TGCGCCAGCAGCTTGGGAGGGGGAGGGACTGAAGCTTTCTTT
j_call: TRBJ1-1
clone_size: .
cdr3_length: 14
v_call: TRBV5-1
d_call: .

cdr3_aa: CASTQGFGGELFF
cdr3_nt: TGCGCCAGCACCCAGGGCTTCGGGGGGGAGCTGTTTTTT
j_call: TRBJ2-2
clone_size: .
cdr3_length: 13
v_call: TRBV5-1
d_call: .

cdr3_aa: CASSPLGGYTGELFF
cdr3_nt: TGCGCCAGCAGCCCCCTTGGAGGGTACACCGGGGAGCTGTTTTTT
j_call: TRBJ2-2
clone_size: .
cdr3_length: 15
v_call: TRBV5-1
d_call: .

cdr3_aa: CASSRAGDKGPYGYTF
cdr3_nt: TGCGCCAGCAGCAGAGCGGGGGACAAAGGACCCTATGGCTACACCTTC
j_call: TRBJ1-2
clone_size: .
cdr3_length: 16
v_call: TRBV4-1
d_call: .

cdr3_aa: CSQRTGAGYTF
cdr3_nt: TGCAGTCAGAGGACAGGGGCTGGCTACACCTTC
j_call: TRBJ1-2
clone_size: .
cdr3_length: 11
v_call: TRBV20-1
d_call: TRBD1

cdr3_aa: CASSQKLAVYGELFF
cdr3_nt: TGTGCCAGCAGCCAAAAACTAGCGGTCTACGGGGAGCTGTTTTTT
j_call: TRBJ2-2
clone_size: few
cdr3_length: 15
v_call: TRBV7-2
d_call: TRBD2